This paragraph covers one T cell receptor (beta chain) sequence. Clones were sequenced by immunoSEQ multiplex PCR, and TCRdb holds only the in-frame ones, with some missing. The table records around 65,000 clones, about 92% of them present only once. Deletions cut 9 bases from V and 2 bases from J, with 8 bases between. Per the germline V gene, CDR1 is LNHDA and CDR2 is SQIVND (reference sequence). The CDR3 has 11 residues. The entry originates in a study of OX40 agonist ivuxolimab in advanced cancers. The clonotype comes from an adult with an advanced solid tumor such as melanoma, head and neck, liver or kidney cancer. The specimen comprised CD4+ or CD8+ T cells sorted from blood, sampled in a trial of the OX40 agonist ivuxolimab. J is TRBJ2-7 and V is TRBV19; the D gene is possibly TRBD2 (5 bases). The CDR3 loop reads CASSGTYEQYF. Here the CDR3 DNA reads TGTGCCAGCTCGGGGACCTACGAGCAGTACTTC.